Listed below are T cell receptor beta chains from one sample, sequenced in a study of blood T cell repertoires in COVID-19. Using immunoSEQ multiplex PCR, the repertoire was profiled, and TCRdb retains in-frame clones only, with some absent. The sample lists more than 150,000 clones, 78% occurring once. Sequenced input: peripheral blood. These receptor sequences come from a woman of 80 years or more with active or convalescent COVID-19. Each CDR3 is given with its conserved first and last residue. The D gene is left open where the match is weak. The size of a clone is reported for some rows only, either as once, few or many, or as a class for expanded clones.

TRBV4-1	NA	TRBJ2-5	TRBD2	CASSQGGPTGAGGQETQYF	TGCGCCAGCAGCCAAGGAGGGCCCACCGGGGCGGGGGGCCAAGAGACCCAGTACTTC
TRBV19	NA	TRBJ1-1	NA	CASDAGSTEAFF	TGTGCCAGTGATGCCGGGAGCACTGAAGCTTTCTTT
TRBV5-6	NA	TRBJ2-3	TRBD2	CASSSLAGGTDTQYF	TGTGCCAGCAGCTCCCTAGCGGGGGGCACAGATACGCAGTATTTT
TRBV6-5	NA	TRBJ2-7	TRBD1	CASSHRDRGPYEQYF	TGTGCCAGCAGTCACCGGGACAGGGGCCCCTACGAGCAGTACTTC
TRBV2	NA	TRBJ2-3	TRBD2	CASGGLARTDTQYF	TGTGCCAGCGGGGGACTAGCTCGCACAGATACGCAGTATTTT
TRBV27	NA	TRBJ2-3	TRBD2	CASSFISGAGGTDTQYF	TGTGCCAGCAGTTTTATATCGGGAGCGGGGGGGACAGATACGCAGTATTTT
TRBV18	NA	TRBJ1-1	NA	CASSQQMNTEAFF	TGTGCCAGCTCACAGCAAATGAACACTGAAGCTTTCTTT
TRBV10-1	NA	TRBJ2-2	TRBD2	CASSYVAGAANTGELFF	TGCGCCAGCAGCTACGTAGCGGGGGCAGCGAACACCGGGGAGCTGTTTTTT
TRBV28	NA	TRBJ1-1	NA	CASSLVRQNTEAFF	TGTGCCAGCAGTTTGGTAAGACAGAACACTGAAGCTTTCTTT
TRBV5-1	NA	TRBJ1-3	NA	CASSLGLVAWEAGNTIYF	TGCGCCAGCAGCTTGGGGCTTGTCGCATGGGAGGCAGGAAACACCATATATTTT
TRBV5-4	NA	TRBJ2-5	TRBD1	CASSIRDRGETQYF	TGTGCCAGCAGCATCCGGGACAGGGGGGAGACCCAGTACTTC
TRBV3-1/TRBV3-2	NA	TRBJ1-1	NA	CASTPGGLNTEAFF	TGTGCCAGCACCCCGGGGGGGCTGAACACTGAAGCTTTCTTT
TRBV6-2/TRBV6-3	few	TRBJ1-6	NA	CASSYSSQLSPLHF	TGTGCCAGCAGTTACTCCTCTCAACTTTCACCCCTCCACTTT